The clone carrying this T cell receptor (beta chain) was detected only a few times. Using its own MiXCR run on the 5' RACE reads, TCRdb lists one record per CDR3 protein. Here the sample spans about 490,000 distinct CDR3 sequences, roughly 15% being singletons. The data originate from a study of identical twins. V lost 2 bases and J lost 5, with 10 bases in between. The CDR3 spans 14 residues. CDR1 and CDR2 from the germline V gene are SGHTA and FQGNSA. This sample also appeared in a second study, on yellow fever vaccine responses in identical twins.

The sequenced sample was CD4+ T cells sorted from blood. The receptor comes from a woman under 30 in good health. This chain connects TRBV7-2 to TRBJ1-5, with D uncertain. CDR3 in DNA: TGTGCCAGCAGCTTACTAGTAGGAGATCAGCCCCAGCATTTT. Amino acids: CASSLLVGDQPQHF.